This T cell receptor beta chain appears in the sequencing data of a study of shared clonotypes between healthy human individuals. Germline loops: CDR1 MNHNS, CDR2 SASEGT. CDR3 size: 14 residues. After removal of 7 bases from V and 8 bases from J, the junction contained 7 bases not matched to a gene. Only in-frame clones appear in the TCRdb table, and some are missing; sequencing was by immunoSEQ multiplex PCR. The repertoire consists of 2,100,000 or so clones, with almost 96% occurring once and the leading ten covering less than 0.15%. The sequencing input was naive CD4+ T cells sorted from blood. Subset of the sample: CD45RA+ positively selected. The receptor comes from a man aged 18 to 35 in good health. The rearrangement joins TRBV6-1 to TRBJ1-4; TRBD1 matches at 10 bases. This CDR3 reads CASIMTGGHEKLFF. For the CDR3, the DNA is TGTGCCAGCATCATGACAGGGGGCCACGAAAAACTGTTTTTT.